This record concerns one T cell receptor (beta chain) sequence. Antigen unknown. Germline V gene data show CDR1 as SQVTM and CDR2 as ANQGSEA. V lost 5 bases, J lost 7 bases, and 9 bases stayed unmatched. The CDR3 is 13 amino acids. This specimen comes from a study of cytomegalovirus exposure and HLA in healthy donors. General study findings and limits: Links to common viral pathogens appeared, in a later analysis, for several of the most significant clusters. In terms of immune exposure information, only CMV serostatus was available. Later analysis suggested most CMV-associated TCR beta chains were HLA-restricted. Both high specificity and high sensitivity reportedly marked the classifier's diagnosis of cytomegalovirus status.

PCR amplification relied on 60 Vbeta primers (plus 13 Jbeta primers). Produced via immunoSEQ multiplex PCR; TCRdb's table is partial and in-frame only. Of 65,000 to 85,000 clones listed, roughly 76% are singletons. Sequencing was performed on PBMCs. The clonotype was recovered from a male donor in good health and CMV-seropositive. J is TRBJ1-2 and V is TRBV29-1; 8 nucleotides line up with TRBD1. Here the CDR3 reads CSVRETGGSGYTF. The CDR3 coding sequence is TGCAGCGTTCGAGAAACAGGGGGAAGTGGCTACACCTTC.